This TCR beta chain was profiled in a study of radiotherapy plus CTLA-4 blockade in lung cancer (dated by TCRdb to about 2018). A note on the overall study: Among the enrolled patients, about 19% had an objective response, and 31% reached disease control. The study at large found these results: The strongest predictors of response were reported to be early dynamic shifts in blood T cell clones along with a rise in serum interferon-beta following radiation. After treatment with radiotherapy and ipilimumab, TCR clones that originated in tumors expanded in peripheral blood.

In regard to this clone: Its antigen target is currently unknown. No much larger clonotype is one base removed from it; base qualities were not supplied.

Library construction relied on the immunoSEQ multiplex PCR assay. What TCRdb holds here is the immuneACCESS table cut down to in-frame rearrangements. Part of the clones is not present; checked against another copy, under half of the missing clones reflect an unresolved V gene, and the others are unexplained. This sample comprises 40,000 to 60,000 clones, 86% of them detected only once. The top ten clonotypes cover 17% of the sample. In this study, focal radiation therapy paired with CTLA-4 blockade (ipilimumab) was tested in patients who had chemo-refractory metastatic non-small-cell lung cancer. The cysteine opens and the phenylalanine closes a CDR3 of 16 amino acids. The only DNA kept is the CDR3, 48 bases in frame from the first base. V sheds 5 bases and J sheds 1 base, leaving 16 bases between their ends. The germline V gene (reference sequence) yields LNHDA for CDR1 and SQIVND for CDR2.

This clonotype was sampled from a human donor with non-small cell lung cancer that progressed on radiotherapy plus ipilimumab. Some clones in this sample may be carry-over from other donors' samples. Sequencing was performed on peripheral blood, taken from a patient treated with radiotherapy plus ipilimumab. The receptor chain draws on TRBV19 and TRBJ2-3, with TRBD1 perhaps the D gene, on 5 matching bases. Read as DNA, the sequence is TGTGCCAGTAGTGAGATAGGGGCTCGGCGCACAGATACGCAGTATTTT. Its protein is CASSEIGARRTDTQYF.